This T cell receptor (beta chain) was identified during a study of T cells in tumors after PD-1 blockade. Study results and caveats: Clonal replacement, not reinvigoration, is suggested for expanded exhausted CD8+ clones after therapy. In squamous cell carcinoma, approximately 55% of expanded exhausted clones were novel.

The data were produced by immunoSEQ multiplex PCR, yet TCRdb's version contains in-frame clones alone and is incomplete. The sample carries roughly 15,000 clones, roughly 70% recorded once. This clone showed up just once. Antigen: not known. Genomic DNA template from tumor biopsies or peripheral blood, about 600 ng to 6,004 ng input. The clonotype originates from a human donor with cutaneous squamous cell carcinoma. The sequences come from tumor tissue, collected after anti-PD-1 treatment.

CDR3 amino acids: CASSYSGLIYNSPLHF. The CDR3 DNA reads as TGTGCCAGCAGTTACTCCGGCCTTATCTATAATTCACCCCTCCACTTT. The V and J genes are TRBV6-5 and TRBJ1-6; D unresolved. The V end was cut by 0 bases, the J end by 3 bases, with 9 bases between. The CDR3 is made up of 16 amino acids. Germline CDR1 MNHEY, CDR2 SVGAGI.